This T cell receptor beta chain appears in the sequencing data of a study of chemoradiotherapy in HPV16-positive cancers (dated by TCRdb to between 2021 and 2023). Describing the broader study: Functional T-cell assays on cells from two HPV16-positive patients defined candidate HPV-specific T-cell clones and common TCR motifs. The study set out to ask whether T-cell immunity against the HPV oncoproteins E6 and E7 changes over the course of chemoradiotherapy and whether that immunity affects survival. The candidate HPV-specific TCRs and motifs were subsequently tracked in TCR repertoires obtained from roughly 85 patients with HPV-related cancers. The investigation overall reported the following: Expansion of candidate HPV-specific clones and E7-related TCR motifs was observed in the tumor microenvironment during treatment, whereas no such expansion was observed for non-HPV-specific T cells. Among HPV16-positive patients, expansion of HPV-responsive T cells during chemoradiotherapy was associated with better recurrence-free survival. The functional definition of HPV-specific T cells came from only a couple of HPV16-positive patients, and the survival association was reported for HPV16-positive patients.

Because repertoires were sampled repeatedly during chemoradiotherapy, clonal expansion in the tumor microenvironment could be followed. A word on this clone: It has no known antigen specificity. Base quality data are lacking; no much larger clone is found one base away.

Per the germline V gene (reference sequence), LNHDA is the CDR1 and SQIVND is the CDR2. The junction carries 10 bases between V and J, which are trimmed by 1 base and 0 bases respectively. From cysteine to phenylalanine, the CDR3 is 15 amino acids long. Only the CDR3 portion is preserved as DNA: 45 bases, with reading frame beginning at the first base. Receptor libraries were prepared by the immunoSEQ multiplex PCR assay. Drawn from immuneACCESS, this table holds only the in-frame rearrangements with V and J called that TCRdb kept. Clones are partly lost; checked studies trace under half to an unresolved V gene and leave the rest unexplained. This sample holds over 300 clones; around 88% were observed only once. Approximately 6.1% of the sample belongs to the ten largest clones.

The chain couples TRBV19 to TRBJ2-7, and possibly TRBD1, on 6 matching bases. The sequence was collected from a human donor with HPV-associated anogenital cancer. The sequencing here drew on tumor tissue, taken from a patient who underwent chemoradiotherapy. The CDR3 protein is CASSIATGVSYEQYF. In nucleotide form, the sequence is TGTGCCAGTAGTATAGCGACAGGAGTCTCCTACGAGCAGTACTTC.